Below, 17 T cell receptor beta chains from the same sample are listed, as sequenced in a study of Ad26.COV2.S vaccination and SARS-CoV-2 variants. Method: immunoSEQ multiplex PCR; TCRdb's copy keeps in-frame clones and lacks some. In the table there are around 140,000 clones, roughly 90% of which are singletons. The sample in question was peripheral blood, obtained after recovery from COVID-19. The receptors were sampled from a human donor who had recovered from COVID-19.

With regard to this clone: The junction and the germline gene differ at one end; a read error may be behind it. Here the CDR3 DNA reads TGTGCCAGCTCACCCTATGTCGAGACAGGGGGAAATTTT. The encoded protein is CASSPYVETGGNF. The chain carries TRBV18 and TRBJ2-3; 9 bases are shared with TRBD1. This CDR3 spans 13 amino acids. Germline values: CDR1 KGHSH, CDR2 LQKENI.

The chain carries TRBV19 and TRBJ1-5; 8 bases are shared with TRBD1. CDR3 size: 17 residues. V lost 5 bases, J lost 5 bases, and 14 bases stayed unmatched. Germline values: CDR1 LNHDA, CDR2 SQIVND (reference sequence). The DNA of the CDR3 is TGTGCCAGTAGTGGGGGCCCAGACAGGGGCTTGCATCAGCCCCAGCATTTT. The encoded protein is CASSGGPDRGLHQPQHF. The full variable domain, its missing parts supplied by reference TRBV19 and TRBJ1-5, is DGGITQSPKYLFRKEGQNVTLSCEQNLNHDAMYWYRQDPGQGLRLIYYSQIVNDFQKGDIAEGYSVSREKKESFPLTVTSAQKNPTAFYLCASSGGPDRGLHQPQHFGDGTRLSIL.

The CDR3 reads CASSVSSTGNWEYTF. The CDR3 DNA reads as TGTGCCAGCAGTGTTTCCTCGACGGGGAACTGGGAATACACCTTC. The rearrangement uses TRBV28 and TRBJ1-2; D unclear. The germline V and J ends were trimmed by 5 bases and 11 bases, with 24 bases remaining between them. CDR3 length: 15 residues. Per the germline V gene, CDR1 is MDHEN and CDR2 is SYDVKM.

The J gene is TRBJ2-1, the V gene TRBV7-8; TRBD2 aligns across 9 bases. This CDR3 is built from 13 residues. Germline V CDR1 and CDR2: SGHVS, FQNEAQ. V lost 5 bases to trimming and J lost 8 bases; unmatched junction nucleotides: 4. CDR3 nucleotide sequence: TGTGCCAGCAGCCGCGGGGGGGCGTATGAGCAGTTCTTC. Protein sequence: CASSRGGAYEQFF.

This chain connects TRBV6-6 to TRBJ1-5; 9 bases match TRBD1. Germline loops: CDR1 MNHNY, CDR2 SVGAGI (reference sequence). The CDR3 covers 16 residues. In nucleotides, the CDR3 is TGTGCTACAACAGCCCCCGGGACAGGGCTTAATCAGCCCCAGCATTTT. The encoded protein is CATTAPGTGLNQPQHF.

The chain has TRBV19 and TRBJ2-7; possible D gene TRBD2, 7 bases. The V end lost 7 bases, the J end lost 6 bases, and 13 bases lay between the germline ends. The CDR3 extends over 12 amino acids. Germline V CDR1 and CDR2: LNHDA, SQIVND (reference sequence). The CDR3 nucleotides are TGTGCCAGTACAGGGGAGGGAGTCGAGCAGTACTTC. This translates into CASTGEGVEQYF.

J is TRBJ2-1 and V is TRBV10-1; 10 bases line up with TRBD1. The CDR3 runs 15 residues. Germline V gene data show CDR1 as WNHNN and CDR2 as SYGVQD (reference sequence). Germline trimming cut 5 bases from V and 5 bases from J; bases unmatched to any gene: 6. CDR3 residues: CASSPGTGDDNEQFF. In DNA form, the CDR3 reads TGCGCCAGCAGTCCCGGGACAGGGGACGACAATGAGCAGTTCTTC.

The rearrangement joins TRBV27 to TRBJ2-6, with D possibly matching TRBD2 (5 bases). CDR3 length: 16 residues. CDR1 is MNHEY, CDR2 SMNVEV, per germline (reference sequence). The V and J ends lost 0 bases and 4 bases respectively, with 10 bases between them. The chain's CDR3 is CASSLSPRAGANVLTF. The CDR3 DNA is TGTGCCAGCAGTTTATCGCCGAGGGCCGGGGCCAACGTCCTGACTTTC.

The rearrangement joins TRBV2 to TRBJ1-2, with D unresolved. This CDR3 spans 13 amino acids. V was shortened by 7 bases and J by 5 bases, with 14 bases between the two germline ends. Germline V gene lookup returns CDR1 SNHLY and CDR2 FYNNEI. CDR3 amino acids: CASMTGIPYGYTF. The CDR3 DNA reads TGTGCCAGCATGACTGGGATACCTTATGGCTACACCTTC.

V usage is TRBV28 and J usage is TRBJ1-2, with D perhaps matching TRBD1 (5 bases). V was clipped by 3 bases and J by 4 bases, with 9 bases between them. Per germline, CDR1 MDHEN and CDR2 SYDVKM. This CDR3 contains 13 residues. The CDR3 region is CASSLRGSYGYTF. In DNA, the CDR3 is TGTGCCAGCAGTTTGCGGGGCTCCTATGGCTACACCTTC.

This clone was recorded only once. V and J are TRBV28 and TRBJ2-5, with D uncertain. V shed 4 bases and J shed 2 bases, with 11 bases lying between them. The CDR3 is made up of 14 amino acids. The germline V gene encodes CDR1 MDHEN and CDR2 SYDVKM. The CDR3 sequence is CASSSGPPQETQYF. CDR3 nucleotides: TGTGCCAGCAGTTCAGGCCCCCCACAAGAGACCCAGTACTTC.

V gene TRBV12-3 or TRBV12-4 combines with J gene TRBJ2-3; D uncertain. Trimming removed 3 bases from V and 4 bases from J, with 5 bases in between. This CDR3 is 12 amino acids long. The CDR3 spells CASSFFPDTQYF. The CDR3 coding sequence is TGTGCCAGCAGTTTTTTCCCAGATACGCAGTATTTT.

The J gene is TRBJ1-4, the V gene TRBV5-6, with a possible D match to TRBD1 (5 bases). CDR3 length: 13 residues. The germline V and J ends were trimmed by 3 bases and 4 bases, with 7 bases remaining between them. Per the germline V gene, CDR1 is SGHDT and CDR2 is YYEEEE. CDR3 region: CASSSGGNEKLFF. As DNA, the CDR3 is TGTGCCAGCAGCTCGGGGGGTAATGAAAAACTGTTTTTT.

The chain joins TRBV9 to TRBJ2-1; perhaps TRBD2 as D (6 bases). Germline V gene data show CDR1 as SGDLS and CDR2 as YYNGEE. This CDR3 is built from 13 residues. V was shortened by 1 base and J by 12 bases, with 14 bases between the two germline ends. CDR3 protein: CASSVSRDSGQFF. The CDR3 DNA sequence: TGTGCCAGCAGCGTAAGCCGGGACTCAGGGCAGTTCTTC. The entire variable domain, with the rest obtained from reference TRBV9 and TRBJ2-1, is as follows: DSGVTQTPKHLITATGQRVTLRCSPRSGDLSVYWYQQSLDQGLQFLIQYYNGEERAKGNILERFSAQQFPDLHSELNLSSLELGDSALYFCASSVSRDSGQFFGPGTRLTVL.

The V gene is TRBV5-5, the J gene TRBJ2-2, with 9 bases matching TRBD1. Germline CDR1 reads SGHKS; CDR2 reads YYEKEE (reference sequence). J lost 5 bases, V lost 3 bases, and 8 bases had no gene match. This CDR3 has 16 amino acids. The CDR3 sequence is CASSYGQGKRTGELFF. The CDR3 DNA follows: TGTGCCAGCAGCTATGGACAGGGGAAAAGAACCGGGGAGCTGTTTTTT. Full variable domain (missing parts from reference TRBV5-5 and TRBJ2-2): DAGVTQSPTHLIKTRGQQVTLRCSPISGHKSVSWYQQVLGQGPQFIFQYYEKEERGRGNFPDRFSARQFPNYSSELNVNALLLGDSALYLCASSYGQGKRTGELFFGEGSRLTVL.

The CDR3 here is CASHGQEADTQYF. The DNA of the CDR3 is TGTGCCAGCCATGGACAGGAAGCCGATACGCAGTATTTT. The V gene is TRBV6-5, the J gene TRBJ2-3; 7 bases agree with TRBD1. Trimming took 8 bases from V and 6 from J; bases not matched to a gene: 8. The germline gives CDR1 MNHEY, CDR2 SVGAGI. The CDR3 length is 13 residues.

A single count supports this clone. This chain connects TRBV6-5 to TRBJ1-3, with 9 bases lining up with TRBD1. CDR3 size: 15 residues. V lost 5 bases and J lost 4; bases outside the gene matches: 6. Germline CDR1 MNHEY, CDR2 SVGAGI. CDR3 in amino acids: CASSPNRGRGNTIYF. The DNA for the CDR3 is TGTGCCAGCAGTCCGAACAGGGGGCGAGGAAACACCATATATTTT.